These 5 T cell receptor beta chains originate from one sample sequenced in a study of cytomegalovirus exposure and HLA in healthy donors. Use of 60 Vbeta and 13 Jbeta primers characterized the PCR. Data came from immunoSEQ multiplex PCR; TCRdb stores just in-frame clones and leaves some out. The repertoire consists of under 170,000 clones, with 79% occurring once and the leading ten covering around 6.5%. Material: PBMCs. The receptors stem from a man between 45 and 60 years old in good health and CMV-seropositive.

The J gene is TRBJ2-7, the V gene TRBV5-5; tentative D call: TRBD1 (5 bases). The length of the CDR3 is 14 residues. V shed 1 base and J shed 2 bases, with 10 bases lying between them. From germline, CDR1 is SGHKS and CDR2 YYEKEE (reference sequence). This chain's CDR3 is CASSLSQGPYEQYF. CDR3 DNA: TGTGCCAGCAGCTTGTCCCAGGGCCCCTACGAGCAGTACTTC.

The gene calls are TRBV29-1 and TRBJ1-1, with D perhaps matching TRBD1 (5 bases). CDR1 and CDR2 from the germline V gene are SQVTM and ANQGSEA. This CDR3 contains 11 residues. V dropped 7 bases and J dropped 6 bases, with 12 bases sitting between them. The DNA of the CDR3 is TGCAGCGCTGGGGCGCGGTCTGAAGCTTTCTTT. Amino acids: CSAGARSEAFF.

The chain recombines TRBV6-5 with TRBJ1-2; D possibly corresponds to TRBD1 (5 bases). The V gene lost 5 bases and the J gene lost 6 bases, with 13 bases spanning the gap. The length of the CDR3 is 13 residues. Germline-derived CDR1 and CDR2 are MNHEY and SVGAGI. The CDR3 sequence: CASSGAGWHGYTF. DNA of the CDR3: TGTGCCAGCAGTGGGGCAGGGTGGCATGGCTACACCTTC.

The chain joins TRBV5-4 to TRBJ2-2; TRBD2 matches 7 bases. The CDR3 consists of 15 residues. Germline CDR1 SGHNT, CDR2 YYREEE (reference sequence). V lost 0 bases, J lost 4 bases, and 3 bases stayed unmatched. This CDR3 reads CASSLEGGSTGELFF. CDR3 DNA: TGTGCCAGCAGCTTGGAGGGCGGGAGCACCGGGGAGCTGTTTTTT.

The rearrangement joins TRBV5-4 to TRBJ1-1; no definite D call. This CDR3 has 13 amino acids. Trimming took off 1 base at V and 1 base at J, with 5 bases between the two ends. Germline V CDR1 and CDR2: SGHNT, YYREEE (reference sequence). CDR3 loop: CASSLIQNTEAFF. CDR3 nucleotides: TGTGCCAGCAGCTTGATACAGAACACTGAAGCTTTCTTT.